This TCR beta chain is from a study of neurological immune-mediated disorders (dated by TCRdb to about 2019). For context, the study as a whole: The study compared peripheral blood TCR-beta repertoires of HTLV-I-associated myelopathy (HAM/TSP) patients, multiple sclerosis patients and healthy controls using UMI-based sequencing. The 90 to 120 TCR-beta libraries covered PBMC samples along with longitudinal samples, technical triplicates, and paired sorted CD4+ and CD8+ T-cell subsets. The cohort was made up of about 65 subjects, consisting of around 14 HAM/TSP patients, 34 multiple sclerosis patients and 20 or so healthy controls.

cDNA was synthesized by template-switch 5'RACE using a primer carrying a 10-nucleotide random unique molecular identifier by which each TCR transcript was tagged. Every sequencing run yielded over 170 million TCR-beta sequences covering 15-18 subjects. The RNeasy kit was used to extract total RNA. The KAPA Real-time Library Amplification kit was used to amplify TCR-beta VDJ regions with primers targeting the TCR constant region and the 5'RACE anchor. A first PCR added sample indexes and Illumina adaptors, after which a second PCR increased the library yield. The roughly 650 bp TCR product was size-selected on a 2% E-gel SizeSelection system after Ampure bead purification. Before pooling, libraries had their quality checked on a Bioanalyzer, their concentration measured with Qubit, and their quantity determined with the Kapa Library Quantification kit. Libraries were sequenced paired-end 2 x 150 bp on an Illumina HiSeq 2500. To increase sequence diversity, about 25-31% phiX was spiked into each library pool. Per the original workflow: The quality-filtered reads were processed with the UMI-based MiGEC pipeline, whose error correction step removed more than 80% of the raw TCR sequences. IMGT germline references were used for alignment of VDJ genes, and clonotypes were defined by a unique CDR3 amino acid sequence together with V-J genes. Clonal expansion, Shannon diversity, and CDR3 relatedness (CalcPairwiseDistances, ClusterSamples) were evaluated with VDJtools, and phylogenetic trees were built with CLCbio workbench. Clones with at least 8 unique UMIs were defined as expanded, with this threshold being based on coefficient-of-variation modelling across technical triplicates. The public reads were reanalyzed by TCRdb: fastp trimming at Q25, MiXCR alignment, in-frame beta chains only. Each CDR3 protein appears once, grouped with its most common genes and DNA. These V and J calls are TCRdb output, not the study's own analysis. Across this sample there are tens of thousands of distinct CDR3 sequences, with roughly 17% seen only once. The top ten clones comprise approximately 15% of the sample.

The paper's findings and limits, for the study overall: Across subjects, expanded clones never shared an identical CDR3 amino acid sequence, which suggests that the TCR-beta repertoires in every group were private. TCR clonal expansion was highest in HAM/TSP patients and lowest in MS patients, with MS patients falling below even healthy controls.

Blood bank volunteers in Maryland, USA served as the healthy controls. For the unsorted PBMC libraries, 2 million PBMCs were stored in RNAlater at -80 degrees C until RNA extraction and were used to generate the libraries. Peripheral blood was subjected to Ficoll-Hypaque density gradient centrifugation to isolate PBMCs, which were then cryopreserved in liquid nitrogen. About this clonotype: There is no known antigen for this receptor. No much larger clonotype is one base removed from it; base qualities were not supplied.

The CDR3 has 13 amino acids, counting the end cysteine and phenylalanine. Just the 39-base CDR3 DNA is kept, in frame starting at base 1. Trimming takes 3 bases from V and 11 bases from J, and the germline ends sit 11 bases apart. Here the chain combines TRBV12-3 or TRBV12-4 and TRBJ1-6; TRBD1 might be the D gene, on 6 matching bases. The sequence came from a woman between 35 and 50 years old in good health. The source material was PBMCs. The CDR3 region reads CASSFGQSTPLHF. The DNA reads as follows: TGTGCCAGCAGTTTCGGACAGTCCACACCCCTCCACTTT.